This entry lists 24 T cell receptor beta chains sequenced from one sample in a study of Ad26.COV2.S vaccination and SARS-CoV-2 variants. Profiling relied on immunoSEQ multiplex PCR, and the TCRdb table lists in-frame clones only, not all of them. The sample yields hundreds of thousands of clones, roughly nine tenths seen once. Treatment denoted: roughly 18 received Ad26.COV2.S at low or high dose, single or two shots; a few received placebo; per-sample allocation not given. Sampling was performed 63 days after the first vaccine or placebo injection. The starting material was peripheral blood, obtained in a trial of Ad26.COV2.S vaccine versus placebo. The receptors shown here come from a person aged 18-60 years who received the Ad26.COV2.S COVID-19 vaccine or a placebo.

The chain recombines TRBV27 with TRBJ2-3; 11 bases fit TRBD2. This CDR3 contains 15 residues. Germline assignment: CDR1 MNHEY and CDR2 SMNVEV (reference sequence). V gave up 5 bases and J gave up 6 bases; unmatched junction bases: 7. CDR3 nucleotide sequence: TGTGCCAGCAGTCCCCGTAGCGGGAGGGTGGATACGCAGTATTTT. Amino acids: CASSPRSGRVDTQYF.

The chain joins TRBV7-9 to TRBJ1-6; no clear D. This CDR3 has 15 amino acids. V lost 2 bases and J 5 bases, leaving 10 bases between the germline ends. Germline V gene data show CDR1 as SEHNR and CDR2 as FQNEAQ (reference sequence). The DNA for the CDR3 is TGTGCCAGCAGCTTAAAGGTCGTTGATAATTCACCCCTCCACTTT. Protein product: CASSLKVVDNSPLHF.

This chain links TRBV3-1 (or the pseudogene TRBV3-2) with TRBJ2-3; D remains ambiguous. Trimming stripped 1 base from V and 3 bases from J, with 5 bases between. Germline V gene lookup returns CDR1 LGHDT and CDR2 YNNKEL (reference sequence). CDR3 size: 13 residues. The CDR3 DNA sequence: TGTGCCAGCAGCCAAGTTCGGACAGATACGCAGTATTTT. Protein: CASSQVRTDTQYF.

This rearrangement joins TRBV5-1 to TRBJ1-6; no clear D. This CDR3 has 15 amino acids. The germline V gene encodes CDR1 SGHRS and CDR2 YFSETQ. The V end lost 0 bases, the J end lost 7 bases, and 11 bases lay between the germline ends. The CDR3 DNA reads TGCGCCAGCAGCTTGGATCGGTCGGGGAATTCACCCCTCCACTTT. This translates into CASSLDRSGNSPLHF.

CDR3 DNA: TGTGCCAGCAGGGACGGTTATAGCAATCAGCCCCAGCATTTT. Its protein product is CASRDGYSNQPQHF. The V call is TRBV6-5, the J call TRBJ1-5; D is uncertain. There are 14 residues in the CDR3. Germline lookup yields CDR1 MNHEY and CDR2 SVGAGI. With 6 bases removed from V and 0 bases from J, the gap between germline ends came to 9 bases.

The gene calls are TRBV7-9 and TRBJ2-1, with D uncertain. CDR3 length: 14 residues. Germline CDR1 is SEHNR and CDR2 is FQNEAQ (reference sequence). V dropped 1 base and J dropped 9 bases, with 13 bases sitting between them. The CDR3 DNA reads TGTGCCAGCAGCTTAGAAGGCAGGTCCCTTGAGCAGTTCTTC. Translated, it gives CASSLEGRSLEQFF.

This chain links TRBV19 with TRBJ1-5; D is ambiguous. The CDR3 runs to 15 residues. With 5 bases removed from V and 2 bases from J, the gap between germline ends came to 13 bases. Germline V gives CDR1 LNHDA, CDR2 SQIVND (reference sequence). Here the CDR3 DNA reads TGTGCCAGTAGTTTAAAGGGAGGTGGCAATCAGCCCCAGCATTTT. Its translation is CASSLKGGGNQPQHF.

The V and J genes are TRBV19 and TRBJ1-1; D is uncertain. The germline V and J ends were trimmed by 2 bases and 4 bases, with 5 bases remaining between them. The CDR3 totals 12 residues. Germline-derived CDR1 and CDR2 are LNHDA and SQIVND (reference sequence). The CDR3 DNA follows: TGTGCCAGTAGTATAAGGTCCACTGAAGCTTTCTTT. Amino acid sequence: CASSIRSTEAFF.

The chain employs TRBV7-3 and TRBJ1-1; D is ambiguous. The CDR3 extends over 14 amino acids. Germline V CDR1 and CDR2: SGHTA, FQGTGA. V dropped 2 bases and J dropped 0 bases, with 7 bases sitting between them. The CDR3 loop is CASSLPGMNTEAFF. DNA for the CDR3: TGTGCCAGCAGCTTACCAGGTATGAACACTGAAGCTTTCTTT.

The V gene is TRBV6-2 or TRBV6-3, the J gene TRBJ1-2; D is perhaps TRBD1 (5 bases). Germline V gene lookup returns CDR1 MNHEY and CDR2 SVGEGT. The CDR3 is 16 amino acids. Trimming took 1 base from V and 6 from J, leaving 18 bases between them. CDR3 in amino acids: CASSYYRPGTGNGYTF. CDR3 DNA: TGTGCCAGCAGTTACTATCGCCCTGGAACAGGCAATGGCTACACCTTC.

V gene TRBV6-5 combines with J gene TRBJ2-7; 8 bases fit TRBD2. CDR3 length equals 14 residues. The germline CDR1 and CDR2 sequences are MNHEY and SVGAGI. The J segment lost 0 bases and the V segment lost 5 bases, leaving 3 bases of the junction unmatched. For the CDR3, the DNA is TGTGCCAGCAGTCAGGGGACTAGCTCCTACGAGCAGTACTTC. Amino acids: CASSQGTSSYEQYF.

The DNA of the CDR3 is TGTGCCAGCAGCGCCCGAATGGGTGCGATTGGCGAGCAGTACTTC. Protein product: CASSARMGAIGEQYF. The chain carries TRBV7-2 and TRBJ2-7; D unresolved. Germline V gives CDR1 SGHTA, CDR2 FQGNSA. V shed 5 bases and J shed 6 bases, with 20 bases lying between them. CDR3 length equals 15 residues.

The V gene is TRBV7-3, the J gene TRBJ1-4; TRBD1 might be the D (5 bases). V dropped 5 bases and J dropped 4 bases, with 14 bases sitting between them. CDR1 is SGHTA, CDR2 FQGTGA, per germline. The CDR3 length is 15 residues. The DNA for the CDR3 is TGTGCCAGCAGCGAAAACGGGGGACTTAATGAAAAACTGTTTTTT. Residues: CASSENGGLNEKLFF. The complete variable domain, with remaining parts taken from reference TRBV7-3 and TRBJ1-4, reads GAGVSQTPSNKVTEKGKYVELRCDPISGHTALYWYRQSLGQGPEFLIYFQGTGAADDSGLPNDRFFAVRPEGSVSTLKIQRTERGDSAVYLCASSENGGLNEKLFFGSGTQLSVL.

The rearrangement uses TRBV7-2 and TRBJ2-7, with D unresolved. Trimming took 4 bases from V and 3 from J, leaving 7 bases between them. Per germline, CDR1 SGHTA and CDR2 FQGNSA. The CDR3 has 12 residues. The CDR3 loop is CASSSWSYEQYF. The CDR3 nucleotides are TGTGCCAGCAGCTCGTGGAGCTACGAGCAGTACTTC.

The gene calls are TRBV13 and TRBJ2-7; D may be TRBD1 or TRBD2 (5 bases each). The germline gives CDR1 PRHDT, CDR2 FYEKMQ (reference sequence). Trimming pared 0 bases from V and 2 bases from J, leaving 11 bases between. The CDR3 is 15 residues long. The CDR3 region is CASSLGGATTYEQYF. The CDR3 bases are TGTGCCAGCAGCTTAGGCGGGGCCACGACCTACGAGCAGTACTTC.

The chain links TRBV27 to TRBJ2-2; 11 bases map to TRBD2. CDR1 and CDR2 from the germline V gene are MNHEY and SMNVEV (reference sequence). This CDR3 is built from 20 residues. The junction had 15 bases not matched to a gene; V was cut back by 1 base and J by 5 bases. CDR3 region: CASSLYSLAGERLVTGELFF. The CDR3 nucleotides read TGTGCCAGCAGTTTATACTCACTAGCGGGAGAGCGATTGGTGACCGGGGAGCTGTTTTTT.

This clone was picked up one time. The chain links TRBV5-1 to TRBJ1-1; 11 nucleotides align to TRBD1. The J segment lost 5 bases and the V segment lost 6 bases, leaving 12 bases of the junction unmatched. The CDR3 totals 16 residues. Germline CDR1 reads SGHRS; CDR2 reads YFSETQ. CDR3 sequence reads: CASTGQGAKRSTEAFF. Written as DNA, the CDR3 is TGCGCCAGCACCGGACAGGGGGCTAAGAGGAGTACTGAAGCTTTCTTT.

This clone was recorded once. The chain has TRBV7-9 and TRBJ2-7; perhaps TRBD2 as D (6 bases). Per germline, CDR1 SEHNR and CDR2 FQNEAQ (reference sequence). Trimming cost V 7 bases and J 3 bases, with 19 bases left between them. This CDR3 comprises 15 residues. As DNA, the CDR3 is TGTGCCAGCAATGAGCCCAGCGGGCCGTTCTACGAGCAGTACTTC. Its translation: CASNEPSGPFYEQYF.

This clone was observed a single time. The chain has TRBV6-2 or TRBV6-3 and TRBJ1-4, with 7 bases identical to TRBD1. This CDR3 comprises 16 residues. Germline loops: CDR1 MNHEY, CDR2 SVGEGT. V lost 6 bases, J lost 5 bases, and 12 bases stayed unmatched. The CDR3 region has the DNA TGTGCCAGCAGCCCTGACCCACAGGGGTCGAATGAAAAACTGTTTTTT. Protein sequence: CASSPDPQGSNEKLFF.

The chain carries TRBV19 and TRBJ1-5; TRBD1 matches at 8 bases. The CDR3 covers 20 residues. The V and J ends lost 5 bases and 1 base, in that order; junction bases with no gene match: 19. Per the germline V gene, CDR1 is LNHDA and CDR2 is SQIVND (reference sequence). The CDR3 nucleotides are TGTGCCAGTAGTTATAGGCCCCAGGGGGCCTCGGTTGGGAGCAATCAGCCCCAGCATTTT. Residues: CASSYRPQGASVGSNQPQHF.

This clone turned up a few times. Other nucleotide sequences from this sample produce the same CDR3. This chain connects TRBV4-3 to TRBJ2-2; D remains unclear. Germline V gives CDR1 LGHNA, CDR2 YSLEER. The V gene lost 0 bases and the J gene lost 3 bases, with 2 bases spanning the gap. This CDR3 is 13 amino acids long. The CDR3 spells CASSQDYTGELFF. As DNA, the CDR3 is TGCGCCAGCAGCCAAGACTACACCGGGGAGCTGTTTTTT.

The chain combines TRBV19 with TRBJ1-1; D uncertain. V was trimmed by 1 base and J by 2 bases, leaving 5 bases between them. Germline assignment: CDR1 LNHDA and CDR2 SQIVND (reference sequence). This CDR3 spans 13 amino acids. This CDR3 is CASSIAVNTEAFF. The CDR3 nucleotides are TGTGCCAGTAGTATAGCCGTCAACACTGAAGCTTTCTTT.

This chain connects TRBV10-3 to TRBJ1-5; 8 nucleotides match TRBD1. This CDR3 spans 13 amino acids. In germline, CDR1 is ENHRY, CDR2 SYGVKD. Unmatched junction bases numbered 3, after V lost 6 bases and J lost 5 bases. CDR3 coding DNA: TGTGCCATCAGAGAGGACAGGGATCAGCCCCAGCATTTT. This sequence encodes CAIREDRDQPQHF.

V is TRBV30 and J is TRBJ1-2; 8 bases align to TRBD1. V was clipped by 3 bases and J by 4 bases; unmatched bases: 10. From germline, CDR1 is GTSNPN and CDR2 SVGIG (reference sequence). This CDR3 has 15 amino acids. The CDR3: CAWRITGGGGYGYTF. DNA for the CDR3: TGTGCCTGGAGAATAACAGGGGGGGGTGGCTATGGCTACACCTTC.